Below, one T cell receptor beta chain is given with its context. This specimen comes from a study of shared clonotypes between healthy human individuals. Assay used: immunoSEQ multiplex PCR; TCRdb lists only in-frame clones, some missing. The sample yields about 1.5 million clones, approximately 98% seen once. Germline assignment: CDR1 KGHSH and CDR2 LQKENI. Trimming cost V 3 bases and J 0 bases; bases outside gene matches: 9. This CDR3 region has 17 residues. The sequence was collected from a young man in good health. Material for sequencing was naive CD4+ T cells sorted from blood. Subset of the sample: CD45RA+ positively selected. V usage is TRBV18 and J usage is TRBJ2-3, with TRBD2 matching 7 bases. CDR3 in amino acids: CASSPERGRSSTDTQYF. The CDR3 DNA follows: TGTGCCAGCTCACCCGAGCGGGGACGATCTAGCACAGATACGCAGTATTTT.